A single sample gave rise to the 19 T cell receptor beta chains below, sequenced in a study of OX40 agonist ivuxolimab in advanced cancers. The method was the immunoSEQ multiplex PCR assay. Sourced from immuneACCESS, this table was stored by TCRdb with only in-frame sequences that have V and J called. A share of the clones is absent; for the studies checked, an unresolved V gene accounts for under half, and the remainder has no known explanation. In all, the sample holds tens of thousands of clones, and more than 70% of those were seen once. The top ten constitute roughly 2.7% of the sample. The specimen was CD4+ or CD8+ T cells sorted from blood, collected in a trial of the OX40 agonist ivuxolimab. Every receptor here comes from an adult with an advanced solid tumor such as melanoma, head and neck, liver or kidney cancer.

In DNA, the CDR3 is TGTGCCAGCAGCTTAGGATTTACGTATACGCAGTATTTT. Translating gives CASSLGFTYTQYF. This sequence joins TRBV7-2 and TRBJ2-3; D gene uncertain. CDR3 size: 13 residues. Trimming removed 1 base at V and 7 bases at J, with 9 bases between. Germline V gene lookup returns CDR1 SGHTA and CDR2 FQGNSA.

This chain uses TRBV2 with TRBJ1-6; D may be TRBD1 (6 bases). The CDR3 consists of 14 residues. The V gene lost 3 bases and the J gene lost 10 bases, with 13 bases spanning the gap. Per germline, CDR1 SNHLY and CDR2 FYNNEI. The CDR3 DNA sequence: TGTGCCAGCAGTGATGGGGGGGCGAGGTCACCCCTCCACTTT. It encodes CASSDGGARSPLHF.

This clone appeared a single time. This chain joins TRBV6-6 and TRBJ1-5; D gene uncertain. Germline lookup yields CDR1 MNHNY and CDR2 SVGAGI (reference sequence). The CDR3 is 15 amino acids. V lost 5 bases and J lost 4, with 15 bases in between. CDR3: CASSPDTSGNQPQHF. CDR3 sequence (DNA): TGTGCCAGCAGTCCAGACACGTCGGGGAATCAGCCCCAGCATTTT.

CDR3 sequence: CASSWGGTSSGANVLTF. CDR3 nucleotides: TGTGCCAGCAGTTGGGGAGGGACCAGCTCTGGGGCCAACGTCCTGACTTTC. The chain recombines TRBV28 with TRBJ2-6, with 7 bases aligning to TRBD2. The CDR3 covers 17 residues. The J segment lost 0 bases and the V segment lost 4 bases, leaving 6 bases of the junction unmatched. The germline gives CDR1 MDHEN, CDR2 SYDVKM.

The CDR3 region is CAITGLGSTDTQYF. The CDR3 coding sequence is TGTGCCATCACCGGATTGGGTAGCACAGATACGCAGTATTTT. The genes are TRBV10-3 and TRBJ2-3; D not certain. This CDR3 comprises 14 residues. CDR1 and CDR2 from the germline V gene are ENHRY and SYGVKD. V lost 7 bases, J lost 0 bases, and 11 bases lay in between.

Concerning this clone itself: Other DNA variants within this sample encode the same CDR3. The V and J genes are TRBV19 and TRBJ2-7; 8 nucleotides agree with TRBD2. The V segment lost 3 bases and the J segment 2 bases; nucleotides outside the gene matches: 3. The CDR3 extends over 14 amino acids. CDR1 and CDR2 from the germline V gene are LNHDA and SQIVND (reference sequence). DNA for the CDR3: TGTGCCAGTAGTATCGGGAGGGGGACCTACGAGCAGTACTTC. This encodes CASSIGRGTYEQYF.

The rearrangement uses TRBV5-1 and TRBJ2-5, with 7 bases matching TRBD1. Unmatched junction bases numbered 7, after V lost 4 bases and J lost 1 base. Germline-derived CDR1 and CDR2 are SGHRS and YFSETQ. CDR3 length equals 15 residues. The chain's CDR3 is CASSGDGTAQETQYF. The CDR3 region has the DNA TGCGCCAGCAGCGGGGATGGGACAGCCCAAGAGACCCAGTACTTC. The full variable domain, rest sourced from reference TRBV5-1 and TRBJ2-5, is KAGVTQTPRYLIKTRGQQVTLSCSPISGHRSVSWYQQTPGQGLQFLFEYFSETQRNKGNFPGRFSGRQFSNSRSEMNVSTLELGDSALYLCASSGDGTAQETQYFGPGTRLLVL.

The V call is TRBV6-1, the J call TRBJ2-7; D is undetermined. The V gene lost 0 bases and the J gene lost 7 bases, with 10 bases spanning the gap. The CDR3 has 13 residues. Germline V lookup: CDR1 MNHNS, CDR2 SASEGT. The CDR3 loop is CASSEATRSEQYF. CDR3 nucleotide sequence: TGTGCCAGCAGTGAAGCTACTCGATCTGAGCAGTACTTC.

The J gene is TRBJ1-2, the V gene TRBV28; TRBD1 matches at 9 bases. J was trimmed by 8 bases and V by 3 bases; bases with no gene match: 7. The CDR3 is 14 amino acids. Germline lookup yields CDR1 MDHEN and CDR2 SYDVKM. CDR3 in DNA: TGTGCCAGCAGTTTCCCTGGACAGGGGTACGGCTACACCTTC. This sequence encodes CASSFPGQGYGYTF.

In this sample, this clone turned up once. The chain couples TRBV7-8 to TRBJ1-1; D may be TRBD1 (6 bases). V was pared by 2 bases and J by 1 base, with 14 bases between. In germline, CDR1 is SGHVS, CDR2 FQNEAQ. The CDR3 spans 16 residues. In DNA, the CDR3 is TGTGCCAGCAGCTTATCTTGGGGGCTGAGGAACACTGAAGCTTTCTTT. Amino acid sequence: CASSLSWGLRNTEAFF.

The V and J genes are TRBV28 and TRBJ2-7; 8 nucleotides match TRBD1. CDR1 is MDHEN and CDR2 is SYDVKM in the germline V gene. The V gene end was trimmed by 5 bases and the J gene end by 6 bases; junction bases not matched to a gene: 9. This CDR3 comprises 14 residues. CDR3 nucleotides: TGTGCCAGCAGTCAGACAGGGGCTCTCGCCGAGCAGTACTTC. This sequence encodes CASSQTGALAEQYF.

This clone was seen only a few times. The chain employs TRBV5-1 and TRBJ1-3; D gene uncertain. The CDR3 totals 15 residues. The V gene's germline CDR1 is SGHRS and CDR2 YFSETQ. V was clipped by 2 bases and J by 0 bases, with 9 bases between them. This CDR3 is CASSLIPDSGNTIYF. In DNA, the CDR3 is TGCGCCAGCAGCTTAATTCCAGACTCTGGAAACACCATATATTTT.

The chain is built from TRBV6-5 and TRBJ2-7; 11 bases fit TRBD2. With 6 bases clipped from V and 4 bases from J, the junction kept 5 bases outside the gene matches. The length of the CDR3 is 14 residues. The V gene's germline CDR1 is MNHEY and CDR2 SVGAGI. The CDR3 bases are TGTGCCAGCAGAGCGGGACTAGCGGAATACGAGCAGTACTTC. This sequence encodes CASRAGLAEYEQYF.

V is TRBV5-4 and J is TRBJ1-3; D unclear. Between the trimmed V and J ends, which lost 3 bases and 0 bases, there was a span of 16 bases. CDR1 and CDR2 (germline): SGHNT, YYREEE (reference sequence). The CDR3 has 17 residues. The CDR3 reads CASSSSFPLNSGNTIYF. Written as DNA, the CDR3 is TGTGCCAGCAGCTCCTCATTTCCGCTCAACTCTGGAAACACCATATATTTT.

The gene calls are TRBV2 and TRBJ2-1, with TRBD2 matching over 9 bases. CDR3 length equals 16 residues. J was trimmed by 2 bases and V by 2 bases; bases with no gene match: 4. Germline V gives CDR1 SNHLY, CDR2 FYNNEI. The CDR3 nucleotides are TGTGCCAGCAGTGAATTTACTAGCGGGCCCTACAATGAGCAGTTCTTC. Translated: CASSEFTSGPYNEQFF.

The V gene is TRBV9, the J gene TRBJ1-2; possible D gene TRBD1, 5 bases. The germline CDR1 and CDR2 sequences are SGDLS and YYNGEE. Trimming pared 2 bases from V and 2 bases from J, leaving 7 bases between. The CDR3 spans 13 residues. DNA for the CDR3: TGTGCCAGCAGCGTGGACACAAACTATGGCTACACCTTC. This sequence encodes CASSVDTNYGYTF.

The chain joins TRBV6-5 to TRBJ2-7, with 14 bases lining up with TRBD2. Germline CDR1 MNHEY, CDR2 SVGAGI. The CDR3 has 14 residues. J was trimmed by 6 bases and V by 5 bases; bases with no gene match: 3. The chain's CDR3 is CASSLGTSGSEQYF. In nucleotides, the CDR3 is TGTGCCAGCAGTCTCGGGACTAGCGGGAGCGAGCAGTACTTC.

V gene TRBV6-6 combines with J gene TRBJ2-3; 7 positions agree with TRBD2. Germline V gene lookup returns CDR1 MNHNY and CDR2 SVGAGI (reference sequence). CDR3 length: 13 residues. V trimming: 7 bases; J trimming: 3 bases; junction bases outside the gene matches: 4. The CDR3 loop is CASTLAGTDTQYF. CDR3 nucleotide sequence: TGTGCCAGCACTTTAGCGGGTACAGATACGCAGTATTTT.

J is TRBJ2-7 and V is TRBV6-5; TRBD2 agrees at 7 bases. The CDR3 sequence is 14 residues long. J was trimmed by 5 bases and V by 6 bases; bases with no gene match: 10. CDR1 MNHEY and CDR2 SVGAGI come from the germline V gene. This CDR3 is CASRPSGPSHEQYF. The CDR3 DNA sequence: TGTGCCAGCAGACCTAGCGGACCTTCCCACGAGCAGTACTTC.